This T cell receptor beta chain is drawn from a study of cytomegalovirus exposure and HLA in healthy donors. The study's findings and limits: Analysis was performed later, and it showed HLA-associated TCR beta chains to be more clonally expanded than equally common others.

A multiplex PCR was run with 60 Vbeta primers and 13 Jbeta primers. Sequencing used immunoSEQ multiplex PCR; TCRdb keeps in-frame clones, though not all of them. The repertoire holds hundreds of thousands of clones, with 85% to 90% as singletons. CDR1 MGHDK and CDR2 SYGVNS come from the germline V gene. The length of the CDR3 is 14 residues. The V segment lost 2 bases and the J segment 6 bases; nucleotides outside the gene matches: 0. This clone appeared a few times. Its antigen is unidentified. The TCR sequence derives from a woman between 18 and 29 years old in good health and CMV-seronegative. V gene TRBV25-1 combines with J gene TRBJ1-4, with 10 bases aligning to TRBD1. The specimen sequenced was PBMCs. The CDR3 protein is CASSEGTGDEKLFF. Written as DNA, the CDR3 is TGTGCCAGCAGTGAAGGGACAGGGGATGAAAAACTGTTTTTT.